Listed below are T cell receptor beta chains from one sample, sequenced in a study of cytomegalovirus exposure and HLA in healthy donors. Clones were sequenced by immunoSEQ multiplex PCR, and TCRdb holds only the in-frame ones, with some missing. Among approximately 71,000 clones listed, 90% to 95% were seen once. Specimen: PBMCs. The receptor source for this set is a man between 18 and 29 years old in good health and CMV-seronegative. The CDR3 runs from the conserved cysteine through the conserved F or W. The D gene is left open where the match is weak. Only some rows state a clone size, as once, few, many or a class for expanded clones.

D,size,J,V,CDR3,DNA
TRBD2,-,TRBJ2-1,TRBV30,CAWSVLGRLTYNEQFF,TGTGCCTGGAGTGTACTCGGGAGGCTCACCTACAATGAGCAGTTCTTC
-,-,TRBJ1-1,TRBV6-5,CASSYSRGTEAFF,TGTGCCAGCAGTTACTCCCGGGGCACTGAAGCTTTCTTT
TRBD1,-,TRBJ1-2,TRBV10-3,CAISDPRTGGYGYTF,TGTGCCATCAGTGACCCTAGGACAGGGGGCTATGGCTACACCTTC
TRBD1,-,TRBJ2-7,TRBV5-1,CASSGTGIEQYF,TGCGCCAGCTCTGGGACAGGGATCGAGCAGTACTTC
-,-,TRBJ2-3,TRBV5-1,CASSSGVRSDTQYF,TGCGCCAGCAGCTCGGGGGTGAGGTCAGATACGCAGTATTTT
-,-,TRBJ1-5,TRBV19,CASSISMQPQHF,TGTGCCAGTAGTATTTCAATGCAGCCCCAGCATTTT
TRBD1,-,TRBJ1-4,TRBV5-1,CASSTGEVNEKLFF,TGCGCCAGCAGCACAGGGGAGGTGAATGAAAAACTGTTTTTT
-,-,TRBJ2-1,TRBV7-3,CASSFGFYNEQFF,TGTGCCAGCAGCTTTGGCTTTTACAATGAGCAGTTCTTC
-,-,TRBJ2-1,TRBV19,CASSISSYNEQFF,TGTGCCAGTAGTATTAGTTCCTACAATGAGCAGTTCTTC
-,-,TRBJ1-5,TRBV28,CASSQRGDQPQHF,TGTGCCAGCAGCCAACGGGGGGACCAGCCCCAGCATTTT
-,-,TRBJ2-7,TRBV21-1,CASSKAGQGPRNWHEQYF,TGTGCCAGCAGCAAAGCGGGGCAGGGGCCCCGTAATTGGCACGAGCAGTACTTC
-,-,TRBJ2-7,TRBV4-2,CASSQILGGGSDYEQYF,TGTGCCAGCAGCCAAATCCTCGGGGGTGGTAGCGATTACGAGCAGTACTTC
-,-,TRBJ1-2,TRBV4-2,CASSQDTQYGYTF,TGTGCCAGCAGCCAAGATACACAGTATGGCTACACCTTC
-,-,TRBJ2-5,TRBV30,CAWSPGLGQETQYF,TGTGCCTGGAGCCCCGGACTTGGACAAGAGACCCAGTACTTC
-,-,TRBJ2-5,TRBV25-1,CASSEVAPLGETQYF,TGTGCCAGCAGTGAAGTAGCGCCCTTAGGAGAGACCCAGTACTTC
TRBD2,-,TRBJ2-7,TRBV5-1,CASSLGVAGDEQYF,TGCGCCAGCAGCTTGGGGGTAGCGGGAGACGAGCAGTACTTC
TRBD1,-,TRBJ2-2,TRBV18,CASSPDRGSTLGELFF,TGTGCCAGCTCACCCGACAGGGGGAGTACACTCGGGGAGCTGTTTTTT
-,-,TRBJ2-7,TRBV5-1,CASSLRTAYEQYF,TGCGCCAGCAGCTTGAGGACAGCCTACGAGCAGTACTTC
-,-,TRBJ1-3,TRBV7-2,CASSLIGQLSSGNTIYF,TGTGCCAGCAGCTTAATAGGACAGTTGAGCTCTGGAAACACCATATATTTT
-,few,TRBJ2-7,TRBV30,CAWSVRQVSGEQYF,TGTGCCTGGAGTGTCCGACAGGTTTCGGGCGAGCAGTACTTC
TRBD1,-,TRBJ1-1,TRBV28,CASRPRTGRDTEAFF,TGTGCCAGCAGACCCCGGACAGGGCGAGACACTGAAGCTTTCTTT
-,once,TRBJ1-1,TRBV2,CASMSGQSRHTEAFF,TGTGCCAGCATGTCCGGACAGAGCCGGCACACTGAAGCTTTCTTT
-,-,TRBJ2-7,TRBV6-6,CASSYSLSGDLLEQYF,TGTGCCAGCAGTTACTCGTTGTCAGGGGACCTTCTCGAGCAGTACTTC
-,-,TRBJ2-1,TRBV19,CASSMTSYNEQFF,TGTGCCAGTAGTATGACTAGCTACAATGAGCAGTTCTTC
TRBD2,-,TRBJ2-1,TRBV10-3,CATWTGEGHNEQFF,TGTGCCACCTGGACGGGGGAGGGGCACAATGAGCAGTTCTTC
-,-,TRBJ2-1,TRBV6-5,CASSSRSANEQFF,TGTGCCAGCAGTTCCCGGAGTGCGAATGAGCAGTTCTTC
TRBD2,-,TRBJ2-3,TRBV4-3,CASSQGRGRAATDTQYF,TGCGCCAGCAGCCAAGGTCGGGGGAGGGCCGCTACAGATACGCAGTATTTT
-,-,TRBJ2-1,TRBV7-2,CASSPRKGGIDAYNEQFF,TGTGCCAGCAGCCCGCGGAAGGGGGGGATTGACGCCTACAATGAGCAGTTCTTC
TRBD2,-,TRBJ2-5,TRBV18,CASSAGSQETQYF,TGTGCCTCTTCAGCGGGGTCCCAAGAGACCCAGTACTTC
TRBD1,-,TRBJ2-5,TRBV19,CASSWDRGSETQYF,TGTGCCAGTAGTTGGGACAGGGGGTCGGAGACCCAGTACTTC